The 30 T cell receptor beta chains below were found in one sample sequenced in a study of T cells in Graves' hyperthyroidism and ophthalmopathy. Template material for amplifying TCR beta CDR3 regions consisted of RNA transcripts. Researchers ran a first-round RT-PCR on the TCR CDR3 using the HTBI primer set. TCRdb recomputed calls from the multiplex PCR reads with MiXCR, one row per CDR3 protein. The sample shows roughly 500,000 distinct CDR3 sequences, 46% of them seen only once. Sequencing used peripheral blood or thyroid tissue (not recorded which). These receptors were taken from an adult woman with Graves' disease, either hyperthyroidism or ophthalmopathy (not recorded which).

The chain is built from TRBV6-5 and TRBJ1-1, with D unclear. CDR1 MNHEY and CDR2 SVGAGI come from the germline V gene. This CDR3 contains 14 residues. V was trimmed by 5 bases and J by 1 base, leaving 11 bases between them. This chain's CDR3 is CASSAAPGNTEAFF. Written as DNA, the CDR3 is TGTGCCAGCAGTGCTGCACCAGGGAACACTGAAGCTTTCTTT.

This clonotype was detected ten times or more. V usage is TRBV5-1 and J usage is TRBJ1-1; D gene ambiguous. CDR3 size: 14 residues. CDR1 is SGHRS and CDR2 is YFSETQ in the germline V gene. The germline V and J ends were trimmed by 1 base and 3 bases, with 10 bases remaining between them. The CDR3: CASSLLGTYTEAFF. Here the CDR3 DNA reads TGCGCCAGCAGCTTGCTTGGCACATACACTGAAGCTTTCTTT.

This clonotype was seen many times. CDR3: CASSLTGGAFYYEQYF. The CDR3 bases are TGTGCCAGCAGCTTGACGGGGGGCGCGTTCTACTACGAGCAGTACTTC. The genes are TRBV5-8 and TRBJ2-7, with D perhaps TRBD2 (7 bases). The CDR3 runs 16 residues. The V gene's germline CDR1 is SGHTS and CDR2 YDEGEE. The V gene lost 1 base and the J gene lost 3 bases, with 17 bases spanning the gap.

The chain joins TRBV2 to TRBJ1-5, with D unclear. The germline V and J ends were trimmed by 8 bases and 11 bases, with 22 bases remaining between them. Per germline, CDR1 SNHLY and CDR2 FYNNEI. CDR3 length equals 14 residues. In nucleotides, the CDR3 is TGTGCCAGCGGACTAGCGGTTACTCAAGAGACCCAGCATTTT. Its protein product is CASGLAVTQETQHF.

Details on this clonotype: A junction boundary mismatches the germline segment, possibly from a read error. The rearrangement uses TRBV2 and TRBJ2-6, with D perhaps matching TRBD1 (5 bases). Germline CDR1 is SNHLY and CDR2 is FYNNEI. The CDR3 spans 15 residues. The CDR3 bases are TGTGCCAACAGTGCGCCAGACGCTGGGGCCGACGTCCTGACTTTC. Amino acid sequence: CANSAPDAGADVLTF.

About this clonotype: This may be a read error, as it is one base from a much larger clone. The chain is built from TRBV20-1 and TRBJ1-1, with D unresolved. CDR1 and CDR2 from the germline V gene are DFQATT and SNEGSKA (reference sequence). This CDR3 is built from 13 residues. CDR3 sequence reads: CSARDHSSTESFF. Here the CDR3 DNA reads TGCAGTGCTAGAGATCACAGCTCCACTGAATCTTTCTTT.

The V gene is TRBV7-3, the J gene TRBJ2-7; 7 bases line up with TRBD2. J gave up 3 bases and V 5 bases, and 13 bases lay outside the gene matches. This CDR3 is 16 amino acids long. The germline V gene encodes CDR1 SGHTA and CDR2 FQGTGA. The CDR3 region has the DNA TGTGCCAGCAGCACTCGGACCGGCGGGAGTCTCTACGAGCAGTACTTC. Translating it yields CASSTRTGGSLYEQYF.

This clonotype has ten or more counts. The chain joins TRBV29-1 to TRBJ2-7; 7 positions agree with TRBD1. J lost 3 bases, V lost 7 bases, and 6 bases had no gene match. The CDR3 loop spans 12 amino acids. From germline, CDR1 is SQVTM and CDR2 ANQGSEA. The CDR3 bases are TGCAGCGCCAGACAGGGTCGCTACGAGCAGTACTTC. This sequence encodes CSARQGRYEQYF.

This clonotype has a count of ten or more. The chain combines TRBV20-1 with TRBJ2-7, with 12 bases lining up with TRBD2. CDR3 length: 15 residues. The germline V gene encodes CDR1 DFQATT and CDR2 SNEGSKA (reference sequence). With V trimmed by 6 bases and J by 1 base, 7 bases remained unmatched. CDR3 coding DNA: TGCAGTGCCTGCCCGACTAGCGGGAGATCCTACGAGCAGTACTTC. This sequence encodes CSACPTSGRSYEQYF.

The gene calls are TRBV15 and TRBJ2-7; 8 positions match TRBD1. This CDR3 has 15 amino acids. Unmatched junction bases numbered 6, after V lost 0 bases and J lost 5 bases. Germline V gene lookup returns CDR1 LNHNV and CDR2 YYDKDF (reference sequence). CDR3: CATSREGQGDHEQYF. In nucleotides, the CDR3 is TGTGCCACCAGCAGAGAAGGACAGGGAGACCACGAGCAGTACTTC.

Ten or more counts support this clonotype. The CDR3 protein is CAIRTVADQETQYF. DNA for the CDR3: TGTGCCATCAGGACCGTAGCGGACCAAGAGACCCAGTACTTC. J is TRBJ2-5 and V is TRBV10-3, with D maybe TRBD2 (6 bases). The CDR3 contains 14 residues. Germline assignment: CDR1 ENHRY and CDR2 SYGVKD. Trimming pared 6 bases from V and 0 bases from J, leaving 11 bases between.

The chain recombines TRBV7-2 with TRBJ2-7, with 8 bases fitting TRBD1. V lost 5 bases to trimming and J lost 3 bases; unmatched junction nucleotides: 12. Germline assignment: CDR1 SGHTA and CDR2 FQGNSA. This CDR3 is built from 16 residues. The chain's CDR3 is CASSLRQGLGGYEQYF. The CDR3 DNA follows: TGTGCCAGCAGCCTCAGACAGGGGTTGGGAGGCTACGAGCAGTACTTC.

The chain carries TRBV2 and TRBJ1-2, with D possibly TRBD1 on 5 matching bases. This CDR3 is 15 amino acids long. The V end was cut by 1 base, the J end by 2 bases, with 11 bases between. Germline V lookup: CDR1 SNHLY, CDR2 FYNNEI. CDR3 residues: CASSEGGAANYGYTF. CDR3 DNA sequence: TGTGCCAGCAGTGAAGGAGGGGCGGCGAACTATGGCTACACCTTC.

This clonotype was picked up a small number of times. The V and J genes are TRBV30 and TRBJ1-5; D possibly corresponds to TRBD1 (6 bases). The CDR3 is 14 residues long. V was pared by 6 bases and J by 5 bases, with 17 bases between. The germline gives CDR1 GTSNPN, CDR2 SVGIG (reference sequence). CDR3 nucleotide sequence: TGTGCCTGTTCGAAAGGACAGCTTTATCAGCCCCAGCATTTT. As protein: CACSKGQLYQPQHF.

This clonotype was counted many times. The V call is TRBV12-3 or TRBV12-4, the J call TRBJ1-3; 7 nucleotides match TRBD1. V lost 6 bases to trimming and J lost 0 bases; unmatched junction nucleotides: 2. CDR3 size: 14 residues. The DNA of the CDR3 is TGTGCCAGCAGGCCAGGGGGCTCTGGAAACACCATATATTTT. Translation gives CASRPGGSGNTIYF.

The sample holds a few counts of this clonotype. The CDR3 is CSVAAQTGNTF. The CDR3 DNA is TGCAGCGTTGCTGCGCAAACTGGAAACACCTTC. The chain is built from TRBV29-1 and TRBJ1-2; the D is unclear. V gave up 4 bases and J gave up 12 bases, with 15 bases separating them. Germline-derived CDR1 and CDR2 are SQVTM and ANQGSEA. The CDR3 is 11 amino acids.

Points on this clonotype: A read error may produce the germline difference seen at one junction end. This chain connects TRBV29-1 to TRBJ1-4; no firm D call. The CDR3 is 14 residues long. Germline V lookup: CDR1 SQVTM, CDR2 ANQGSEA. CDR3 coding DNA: TGCAGCGTGGAAGAACTTGCAACTAATGAAAAACTGTTTTTT. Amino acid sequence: CSVEELATNEKLFF.

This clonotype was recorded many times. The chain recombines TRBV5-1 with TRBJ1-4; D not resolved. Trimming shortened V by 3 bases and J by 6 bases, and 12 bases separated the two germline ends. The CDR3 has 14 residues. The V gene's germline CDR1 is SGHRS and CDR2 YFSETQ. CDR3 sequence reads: CASSWARADEKLFF. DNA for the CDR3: TGCGCCAGCAGCTGGGCACGCGCCGATGAAAAACTGTTTTTT. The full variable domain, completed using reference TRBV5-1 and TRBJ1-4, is KAGVTQTPRYLIKTRGQQVTLSCSPISGHRSVSWYQQTPGQGLQFLFEYFSETQRNKGNFPGRFSGRQFSNSRSEMNVSTLELGDSALYLCASSWARADEKLFFGSGTQLSVL.

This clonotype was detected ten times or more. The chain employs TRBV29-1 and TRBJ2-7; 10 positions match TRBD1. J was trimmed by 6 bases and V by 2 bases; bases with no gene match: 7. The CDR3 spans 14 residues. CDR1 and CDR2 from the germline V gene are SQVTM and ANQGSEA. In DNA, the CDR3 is TGCAGCGTTGAAAACCGGGACAGGGGAATCGAGCAGTACTTC. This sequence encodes CSVENRDRGIEQYF.

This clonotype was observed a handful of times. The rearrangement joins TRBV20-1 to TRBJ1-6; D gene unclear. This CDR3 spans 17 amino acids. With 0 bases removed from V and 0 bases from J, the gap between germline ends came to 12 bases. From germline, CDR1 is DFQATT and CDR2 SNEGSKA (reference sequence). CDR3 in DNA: TGCAGTGCTAGAGATCAGTTAGCCAGCTCCTATAATTCACCCCTCCACTTT. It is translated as CSARDQLASSYNSPLHF.

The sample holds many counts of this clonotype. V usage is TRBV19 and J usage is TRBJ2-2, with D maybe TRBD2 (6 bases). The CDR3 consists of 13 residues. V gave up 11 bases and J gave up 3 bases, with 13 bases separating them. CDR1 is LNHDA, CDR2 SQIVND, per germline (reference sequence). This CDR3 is CAATREHTGELFF. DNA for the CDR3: TGTGCCGCGACCCGGGAGCACACCGGGGAGCTGTTTTTT. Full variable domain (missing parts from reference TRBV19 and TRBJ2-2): DGGITQSPKYLFRKEGQNVTLSCEQNLNHDAMYWYRQDPGQGLRLIYYSQIVNDFQKGDIAEGYSVSREKKESFPLTVTSAQKNPTAFYLCAATREHTGELFFGEGSRLTVL.

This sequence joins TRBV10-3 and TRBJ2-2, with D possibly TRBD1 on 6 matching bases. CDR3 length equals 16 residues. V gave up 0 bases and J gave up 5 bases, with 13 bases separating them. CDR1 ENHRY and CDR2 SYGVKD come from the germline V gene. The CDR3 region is CAISESGRGGTGELFF. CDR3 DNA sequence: TGTGCCATCAGTGAGTCAGGTCGAGGGGGTACCGGGGAGCTGTTTTTT.

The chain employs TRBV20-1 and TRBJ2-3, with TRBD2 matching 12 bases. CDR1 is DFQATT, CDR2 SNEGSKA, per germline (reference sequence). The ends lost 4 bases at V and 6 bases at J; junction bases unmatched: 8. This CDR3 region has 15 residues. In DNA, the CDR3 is TGCAGTGCTACGACTAGCGGGAGAGCCGACGATACGCAGTATTTT. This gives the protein CSATTSGRADDTQYF.

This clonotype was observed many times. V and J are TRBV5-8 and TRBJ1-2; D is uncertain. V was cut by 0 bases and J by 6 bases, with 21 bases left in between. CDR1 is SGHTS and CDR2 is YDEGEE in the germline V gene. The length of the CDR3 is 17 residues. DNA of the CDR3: TGTGCCAGCAGCTTGGCAAAGGCCAGTCCCGACATAAATGGCTACACCTTC. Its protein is CASSLAKASPDINGYTF.

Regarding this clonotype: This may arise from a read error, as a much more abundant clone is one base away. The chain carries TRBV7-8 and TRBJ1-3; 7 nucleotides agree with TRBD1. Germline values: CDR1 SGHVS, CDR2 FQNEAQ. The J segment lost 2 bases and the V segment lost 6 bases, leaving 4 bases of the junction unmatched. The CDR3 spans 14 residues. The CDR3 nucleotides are TGTGCCAGCAGACCGACAGGGACTGGAAACACCATATATTTT. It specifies CASRPTGTGNTIYF.

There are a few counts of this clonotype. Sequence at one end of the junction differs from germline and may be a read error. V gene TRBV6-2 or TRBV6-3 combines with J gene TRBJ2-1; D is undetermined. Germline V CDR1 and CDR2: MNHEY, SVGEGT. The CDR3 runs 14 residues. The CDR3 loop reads CASRNSHSYNGQFF. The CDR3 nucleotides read TGTGCCAGCAGAAACAGTCACTCCTACAATGGGCAGTTCTTC.

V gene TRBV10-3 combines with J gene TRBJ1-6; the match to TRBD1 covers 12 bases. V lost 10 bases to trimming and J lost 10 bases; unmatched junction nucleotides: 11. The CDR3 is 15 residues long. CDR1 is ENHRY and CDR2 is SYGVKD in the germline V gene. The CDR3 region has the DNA TGTGCCACCCGAGGCGTCGGGACAGGGGGCTCACCCCTCCACTTT. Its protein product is CATRGVGTGGSPLHF.

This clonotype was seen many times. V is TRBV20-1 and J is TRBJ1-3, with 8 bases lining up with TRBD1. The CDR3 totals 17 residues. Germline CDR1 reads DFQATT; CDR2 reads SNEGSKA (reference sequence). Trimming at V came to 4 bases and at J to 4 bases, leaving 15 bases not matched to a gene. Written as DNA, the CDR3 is TGCAGTGCTACGGGCCAGGGGGCCCGAAATTACGGAAACACCATATATTTT. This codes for CSATGQGARNYGNTIYF.

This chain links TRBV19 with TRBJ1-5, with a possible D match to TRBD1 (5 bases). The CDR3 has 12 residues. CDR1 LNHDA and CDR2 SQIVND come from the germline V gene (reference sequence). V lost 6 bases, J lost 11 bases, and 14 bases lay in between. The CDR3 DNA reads TGTGCCAGTAGGCAATCGGGGGAGACCCAGCATTTT. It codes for CASRQSGETQHF. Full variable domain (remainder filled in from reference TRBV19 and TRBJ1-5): DGGITQSPKYLFRKEGQNVTLSCEQNLNHDAMYWYRQDPGQGLRLIYYSQIVNDFQKGDIAEGYSVSREKKESFPLTVTSAQKNPTAFYLCASRQSGETQHFGDGTRLSIL.

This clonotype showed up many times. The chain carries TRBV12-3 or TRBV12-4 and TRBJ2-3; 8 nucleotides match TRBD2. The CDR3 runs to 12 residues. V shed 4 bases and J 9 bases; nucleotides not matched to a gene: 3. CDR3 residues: CASSSSGRTQYF. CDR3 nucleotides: TGTGCCAGCAGTTCCAGCGGGAGAACGCAGTATTTT.